This TCR beta chain was found in a study of T cells after yellow fever vaccination. Via MiXCR, TCRdb re-called the 5' RACE reads, giving one row per CDR3 protein. The profile covers about 300,000 distinct CDR3 sequences, with about 6.6% appearing a single time and about 18% taken by the ten largest. This clonotype has a handful of counts. Trimming took 7 bases from V and 6 from J, leaving 13 bases between them. The CDR3 runs 13 residues. Germline lookup yields CDR1 MNHEY and CDR2 SMNVEV (reference sequence). This sequence joins TRBV27 and TRBJ2-1; D unclear. The source of this sequence is a man between 18 and 29 years old who received the YFV17D yellow fever vaccine. Material: PBMCs, obtained 35 to 50 days after the first yellow fever vaccination. DNA of the CDR3: TGTGCCAGCACAGGCGAACTGGGCAATGAGCAGTTCTTC. This codes for CASTGELGNEQFF.